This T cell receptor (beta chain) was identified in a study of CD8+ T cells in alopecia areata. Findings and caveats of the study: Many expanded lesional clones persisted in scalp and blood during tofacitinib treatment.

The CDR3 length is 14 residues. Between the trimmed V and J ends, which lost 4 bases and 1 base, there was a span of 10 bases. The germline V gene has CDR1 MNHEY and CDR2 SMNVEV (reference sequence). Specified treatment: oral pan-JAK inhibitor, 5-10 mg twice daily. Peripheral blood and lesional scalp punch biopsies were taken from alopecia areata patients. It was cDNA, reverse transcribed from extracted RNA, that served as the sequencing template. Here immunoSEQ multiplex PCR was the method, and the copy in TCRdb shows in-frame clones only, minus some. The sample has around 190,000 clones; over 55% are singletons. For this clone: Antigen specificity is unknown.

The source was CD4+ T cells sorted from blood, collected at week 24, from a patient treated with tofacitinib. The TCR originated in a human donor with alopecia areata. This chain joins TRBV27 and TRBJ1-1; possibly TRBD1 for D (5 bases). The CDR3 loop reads CASSSRDGNTEAFF. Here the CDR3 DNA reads TGTGCCAGCAGTTCCCGGGACGGGAACACTGAAGCTTTCTTT.